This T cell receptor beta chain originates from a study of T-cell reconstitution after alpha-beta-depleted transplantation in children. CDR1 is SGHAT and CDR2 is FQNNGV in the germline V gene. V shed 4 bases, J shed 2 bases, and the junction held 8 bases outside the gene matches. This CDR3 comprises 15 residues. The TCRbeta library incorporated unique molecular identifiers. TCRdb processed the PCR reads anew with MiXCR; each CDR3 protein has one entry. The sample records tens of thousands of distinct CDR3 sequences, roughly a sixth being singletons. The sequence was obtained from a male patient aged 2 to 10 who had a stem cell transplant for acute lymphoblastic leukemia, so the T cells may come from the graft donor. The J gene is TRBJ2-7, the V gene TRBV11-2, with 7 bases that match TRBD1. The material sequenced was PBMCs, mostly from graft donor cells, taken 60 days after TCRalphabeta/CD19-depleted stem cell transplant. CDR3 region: CASSSPGQPPYEQYF. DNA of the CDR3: TGTGCCAGCAGCTCCCCGGGACAGCCACCCTACGAGCAGTACTTC.